The present entry profiles one TCR beta chain with its context. Its antigen is not identified. CDR1 is SEHNR, CDR2 FQNEAQ, per germline (reference sequence). The CDR3 spans 16 residues. Trimming at V came to 5 bases and at J to 5 bases, leaving 8 bases not matched to a gene. This sample is drawn from a study of cytomegalovirus exposure and HLA in healthy donors. About the study: An early data release held 79 million or so unique TCRs from HLA-typed donors. Study results and caveats: An observed cluster of highly shared sequence variants was recorded as a likely sequencing artifact. Most observed TCR sequences were rare, whereas some public TCRs were detected in many donors. Analyzed later, association rates of TCRs varied across HLA loci, with DRB1 most and HLA-C fewest.

With 60 Vbeta and 13 Jbeta primers, the PCR was carried out. Method: immunoSEQ multiplex PCR; TCRdb's copy keeps in-frame clones and lacks some. Found here are fewer than 200,000 clones, roughly 77% of them singletons; the top ten hold more than 3%. Specimen: PBMCs. The chain links TRBV7-9 to TRBJ2-5; TRBD2 matches at 13 bases. The clonotype originates from a middle-aged man in good health and CMV-seropositive. CDR3 bases: TGTGCCAGCAGCCCTGGGACTAGCGGGGACCTTGAGACCCAGTACTTC. This codes for CASSPGTSGDLETQYF.